The 15 T cell receptor beta chains below come from one sample, sequenced in a study of T-cell reconstitution after alpha-beta-depleted transplantation in children. Preparation of the TCRbeta library used unique molecular identifiers. One entry per CDR3 protein, called by TCRdb with MiXCR from the PCR reads. The sample shows 500,000 to 600,000 distinct CDR3 sequences, approximately 20% of them seen only once. The sequenced sample was PBMCs from the stem cell graft donor, obtained from the stem cell graft. These TCRs come from a human donor who donated a stem cell graft to a child with acute lymphoblastic leukemia.

A note on this clonotype: A much larger clone lies one base from this, so it may be a read error. The rearrangement uses TRBV12-3 or TRBV12-4 and TRBJ2-2, with D hard to call. This CDR3 comprises 13 residues. V lost 5 bases and J lost 1, with 5 bases in between. In nucleotides, the CDR3 is TGTGCCAGCAGTGACGTGAACACCGGGGAGCTGTTTTTT. It yields the protein CASSDVNTGELFF.

This clonotype was detected only a few times. The chain links TRBV18 to TRBJ1-3; no clear D gene. The germline V gene has CDR1 KGHSH and CDR2 LQKENI. The CDR3 loop spans 14 amino acids. V lost 2 bases to trimming and J lost 1 base, with 6 bases between them. CDR3 amino acids: CASSPRSSGNTIYF. In nucleotides, the CDR3 is TGTGCCAGCTCACCAAGGTCTTCTGGAAACACCATATATTTT.

This clonotype was detected only a few times. In DNA, the CDR3 is TGCGCCAGCAGCTCTAGCGGGATATTCGAGACCCAGTACTTC. It translates to CASSSSGIFETQYF. The rearrangement links TRBV5-1 to TRBJ2-5; the match to TRBD2 covers 9 bases. The V gene end was trimmed by 3 bases and the J gene end by 5 bases; junction bases not matched to a gene: 5. The germline gives CDR1 SGHRS, CDR2 YFSETQ. The CDR3 consists of 14 residues. Drawing the rest from reference TRBV5-1 and TRBJ2-5, the complete variable domain is KAGVTQTPRYLIKTRGQQVTLSCSPISGHRSVSWYQQTPGQGLQFLFEYFSETQRNKGNFPGRFSGRQFSNSRSEMNVSTLELGDSALYLCASSSSGIFETQYFGPGTRLLVL.

This clonotype was observed a handful of times. The J gene is TRBJ1-1, the V gene TRBV4-1; the D is unclear. This CDR3 is 13 amino acids long. The germline gives CDR1 MGHRA, CDR2 YSYEKL. Trimming took 1 base from V and 5 from J, leaving 8 bases between them. The chain's CDR3 is CASSQGLRTEAFF. CDR3 bases: TGCGCCAGCAGCCAAGGTTTACGGACTGAAGCTTTCTTT.

V gene TRBV7-2 combines with J gene TRBJ2-3; a possible D gene is TRBD1 (5 bases). The V gene's germline CDR1 is SGHTA and CDR2 FQGNSA. CDR3 length equals 13 residues. V was clipped by 1 base and J by 8 bases, with 10 bases between them. Here the CDR3 reads CASSLVQQGTQYF. CDR3 bases: TGTGCCAGCAGCTTAGTCCAGCAGGGTACGCAGTATTTT.

The chain uses TRBV10-3 and TRBJ1-6; TRBD1 aligns across 8 bases. Germline loops: CDR1 ENHRY, CDR2 SYGVKD. The V and J ends lost 2 bases and 0 bases, in that order; junction bases with no gene match: 6. CDR3 length: 18 residues. Written as DNA, the CDR3 is TGTGCCATCAGTGAGAGGCAGGGGGCGAGCTCCTATAATTCACCCCTCCACTTT. It is translated as CAISERQGASSYNSPLHF.

This chain connects TRBV4-2 to TRBJ2-2; D is ambiguous. Germline values: CDR1 LGHNA, CDR2 YNFKEQ. The CDR3 length is 16 residues. Deletions cut 0 bases from V and 1 base from J, with 9 bases between. This chain's CDR3 is CASSQDLGGNTGELFF. DNA of the CDR3: TGTGCCAGCAGCCAAGATCTGGGTGGGAACACCGGGGAGCTGTTTTTT.

The chain links TRBV20-1 to TRBJ2-2; 10 bases fit TRBD1. Trimming at V came to 6 bases and at J to 4 bases, leaving 11 bases not matched to a gene. The CDR3 consists of 16 residues. Per germline, CDR1 DFQATT and CDR2 SNEGSKA (reference sequence). In DNA, the CDR3 is TGCAGTGCGATCAATCCGGGACAGGGGACCACCGGGGAGCTGTTTTTT. It yields the protein CSAINPGQGTTGELFF.

This chain links TRBV15 with TRBJ2-1, with 9 bases aligning to TRBD1. V gave up 4 bases and J gave up 3 bases; unmatched junction bases: 7. The CDR3 is 16 amino acids. Germline V CDR1 and CDR2: LNHNV, YYDKDF (reference sequence). The CDR3: CATSTSGQGFYNEQFF. The CDR3 DNA sequence: TGTGCCACCAGCACCTCGGGACAGGGCTTCTACAATGAGCAGTTCTTC.

The table lists this clonotype with a count of one. The V and J genes are TRBV6-1 and TRBJ2-1, with D possibly being TRBD1 (5 bases). The V gene's germline CDR1 is MNHNS and CDR2 SASEGT. V lost 1 base to trimming and J lost 9 bases, with 19 bases between them. The CDR3 contains 16 residues. The CDR3 region has the DNA TGTGCCAGCAGTGAAGGCTCAGGGTCTGGCGCGAGTGAGCAGTTCTTC. It codes for CASSEGSGSGASEQFF.

V gene TRBV5-1 combines with J gene TRBJ2-1; D is unclear. The CDR3 is made up of 13 amino acids. Trimming removed 6 bases from V and 5 bases from J, with 12 bases in between. CDR1 SGHRS and CDR2 YFSETQ come from the germline V gene. The CDR3 sequence is CASKGGLNNEQFF. CDR3 coding DNA: TGCGCCAGCAAAGGCGGCCTCAACAATGAGCAGTTCTTC.

This clonotype was seen more than once but under ten times. This rearrangement joins TRBV24-1 to TRBJ1-5; D remains ambiguous. V was trimmed by 6 bases and J by 4 bases, leaving 12 bases between them. The CDR3 length is 14 residues. Germline V gene sequence: CDR1 KGHDR, CDR2 SFDVKD. CDR3 DNA sequence: TGTGCCACCAGTTTCGGGTCGTCGAATCAGCCCCAGCATTTT. It encodes CATSFGSSNQPQHF.

This chain uses TRBV7-2 with TRBJ2-3, with TRBD2 identical over 12 bases. This CDR3 is 16 amino acids long. Germline CDR1 reads SGHTA; CDR2 reads FQGNSA. J gave up 7 bases and V 5 bases, and 10 bases lay outside the gene matches. The DNA of the CDR3 is TGTGCCAGCAGCCGCCCTAGCGGGAGGGGTAGGAATACGCAGTATTTT. It codes for CASSRPSGRGRNTQYF. Full variable domain (missing parts from reference TRBV7-2 and TRBJ2-3): GAGVSQSPSNKVTEKGKDVELRCDPISGHTALYWYRQSLGQGLEFLIYFQGNSAPDKSGLPSDRFSAERTGGSVSTLTIQRTQQEDSAVYLCASSRPSGRGRNTQYFGPGTRLTVL.

This clonotype was seen more than once but under ten times. V is TRBV5-6 and J is TRBJ2-7; TRBD1 is a possible D gene (6 bases). Trimming shortened V by 1 base and J by 0 bases, and 11 bases separated the two germline ends. The CDR3 has 15 residues. Germline CDR1 is SGHDT and CDR2 is YYEEEE. CDR3 sequence (DNA): TGTGCCAGCAGCTTGATGGGGGCCCACTCCTACGAGCAGTACTTC. Amino acids: CASSLMGAHSYEQYF.

V usage is TRBV4-1 and J usage is TRBJ2-1; the match to TRBD1 covers 9 bases. The CDR3 runs 15 residues. The J segment lost 5 bases and the V segment lost 6 bases, leaving 8 bases of the junction unmatched. In germline, CDR1 is MGHRA, CDR2 YSYEKL. CDR3 in DNA: TGCGCCAGCAGTCCCCTAGGGACAGGGAACAATGAGCAGTTCTTC. Encoded protein: CASSPLGTGNNEQFF.